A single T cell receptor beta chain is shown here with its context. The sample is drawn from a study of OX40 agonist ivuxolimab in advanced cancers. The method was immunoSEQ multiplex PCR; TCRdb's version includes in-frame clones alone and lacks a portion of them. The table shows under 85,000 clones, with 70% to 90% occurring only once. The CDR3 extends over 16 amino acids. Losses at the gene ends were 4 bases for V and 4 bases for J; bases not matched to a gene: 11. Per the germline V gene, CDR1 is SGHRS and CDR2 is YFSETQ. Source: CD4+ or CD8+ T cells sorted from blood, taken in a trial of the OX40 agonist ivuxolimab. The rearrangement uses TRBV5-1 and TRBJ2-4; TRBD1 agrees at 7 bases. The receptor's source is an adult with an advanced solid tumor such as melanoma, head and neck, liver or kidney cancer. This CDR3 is CASSLDPGTDKNIQYF. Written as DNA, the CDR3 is TGCGCCAGCAGCCTCGATCCGGGGACAGATAAAAACATTCAGTACTTC.